These 13 T cell receptor beta chains came from one sample sequenced in a study of early T cells in non-severe SARS-CoV-2 infection. TCRdb independently ran MiXCR on the 5' RACE reads; one entry per CDR3 protein. This sample yields tens of thousands of distinct CDR3 sequences, of which approximately 17% are seen a single time; roughly 4.7% belongs to the top ten. The sample here was whole blood, taken at baseline. These receptors came from an adult who was a healthcare worker with PCR-confirmed SARS-CoV-2 infection or an uninfected control (not recorded which).

This clonotype was counted at least ten times. The chain uses TRBV28 and TRBJ2-2, with no clear D. V was pared by 6 bases and J by 3 bases, with 2 bases between. Germline CDR1 MDHEN, CDR2 SYDVKM. The length of the CDR3 is 11 residues. The CDR3 loop is CASSDTGELFF. For the CDR3, the DNA is TGTGCCAGCAGCGACACCGGGGAGCTGTTTTTT.

This chain connects TRBV29-1 to TRBJ2-7; D gene uncertain. Looked up from germline, CDR1 is SQVTM and CDR2 is ANQGSEA. The CDR3 extends over 13 amino acids. V was shortened by 1 base and J by 7 bases, with 14 bases between the two germline ends. This CDR3 is CSVEGLDPREQYF. The DNA of the CDR3 is TGCAGCGTTGAAGGGCTGGATCCGCGGGAGCAGTACTTC.

This clonotype has just a few counts. The CDR3 spells CASSQRGEGQFF. The CDR3 nucleotides are TGTGCCAGCAGCCAGAGGGGAGAGGGTCAGTTCTTC. The rearrangement uses TRBV4-2 and TRBJ2-1; tentatively, D is TRBD1 or TRBD2 (5 bases each). The CDR3 is made up of 12 amino acids. Looked up from germline, CDR1 is LGHNA and CDR2 is YNFKEQ. V gave up 3 bases and J gave up 13 bases, with 13 bases separating them.

This clonotype has more than one count but fewer than ten. The CDR3: CASSPILLAGLYNEQFF. Here the CDR3 DNA reads TGTGCCAGCAGTCCTATCCTTTTGGCGGGCCTCTACAATGAGCAGTTCTTC. The chain joins TRBV12-3 or TRBV12-4 to TRBJ2-1; D possibly corresponds to TRBD2 (5 bases). This CDR3 is 17 amino acids long. V was pared by 5 bases and J by 3 bases, with 20 bases between.

This clonotype was seen more than once but under ten times. This chain connects TRBV20-1 to TRBJ1-2, with a possible D match to TRBD1 (5 bases). The V and J ends lost 6 bases and 6 bases respectively, with 23 bases between them. Germline CDR1 is DFQATT and CDR2 is SNEGSKA (reference sequence). The CDR3 covers 15 residues. This CDR3 reads CSATLSGQITDGYTF. Written as DNA, the CDR3 is TGCAGTGCCACTTTGTCGGGGCAGATAACAGATGGCTACACCTTC.

This clonotype was observed a handful of times. The V and J genes are TRBV6-1 and TRBJ2-2; D gene ambiguous. CDR1 is MNHNS and CDR2 is SASEGT in the germline V gene. The ends were cut back, 3 bases at V and 0 bases at J, with 5 bases in the middle. The CDR3 spans 14 residues. The CDR3 sequence is CASSEQTNTGELFF. In nucleotides, the CDR3 is TGTGCCAGCAGTGAGCAGACGAACACCGGGGAGCTGTTTTTT.

In its sample, this clonotype was seen a few times. The chain couples TRBV6-4 to TRBJ2-1; D perhaps matches TRBD2 (5 bases). Trimming stripped 4 bases from V and 6 bases from J, with 13 bases between. The CDR3 has 14 amino acids. Germline loops: CDR1 MRHNA, CDR2 SNTAGT. The CDR3 loop reads CASSVGEGSNEQFF. CDR3 nucleotides: TGTGCCAGCAGTGTAGGCGAAGGGAGCAATGAGCAGTTCTTC.

In its sample, this clonotype was seen many times. The V and J genes are TRBV7-6 and TRBJ2-7, with a weak D call TRBD2 (6 bases). Germline loops: CDR1 SGHVS, CDR2 FNYEAQ. The CDR3 is 15 amino acids. Trimming took 1 base from V and 5 from J, leaving 15 bases between them. Here the CDR3 DNA reads TGTGCCAGCAGCTTAGAGGCGGGAAAAAGCCACGAGCAGTACTTC. Translation gives CASSLEAGKSHEQYF. Variable domain in full (rest from reference TRBV7-6 and TRBJ2-7): GAGVSQSPRYKVTKRGQDVALRCDPISGHVSLYWYRQALGQGPEFLTYFNYEAQQDKSGLPNDRFSAERPEGSISTLTIQRTEQRDSAMYRCASSLEAGKSHEQYFGPGTRLTVT.

The sample holds a few counts of this clonotype. This chain connects TRBV10-3 to TRBJ2-7, with D tentatively TRBD2 (6 bases). Deletions cut 8 bases from V and 7 bases from J, with 18 bases between. The germline gives CDR1 ENHRY, CDR2 SYGVKD. This CDR3 is built from 13 residues. The chain's CDR3 is CAISLDTGGEQYF. As DNA, the CDR3 is TGTGCCATCTCTTTGGACACCGGAGGGGAGCAGTACTTC.

This clonotype was seen many times. The chain joins TRBV19 to TRBJ2-6; D not certain. V was pared by 5 bases and J by 0 bases, with 11 bases between. Germline CDR1 and CDR2: LNHDA and SQIVND (reference sequence). The CDR3 has 16 residues. CDR3 sequence reads: CASSPLATSGANVLTF. In DNA form, the CDR3 reads TGTGCCAGTAGTCCTCTCGCTACCTCTGGGGCCAACGTCCTGACTTTC.

This clonotype was recorded at least ten times. The chain has TRBV27 and TRBJ1-1; D may be TRBD1 (5 bases). This CDR3 has 12 amino acids. CDR1 is MNHEY and CDR2 is SMNVEV in the germline V gene (reference sequence). V lost 4 bases, J lost 11 bases, and 14 bases lay in between. Here the CDR3 DNA reads TGTGCCAGCAGTTCTCAAGAGGGGAGGGCTTTCTTT. As protein: CASSSQEGRAFF.

This clonotype has a handful of counts. The CDR3 nucleotides read TGCGCCAGCAGCTTAGAGAGGCCAGGGGAGACCCAGTACTTC. This sequence encodes CASSLERPGETQYF. The chain couples TRBV5-1 to TRBJ2-5; a weak D match, TRBD1 (5 bases). CDR1 is SGHRS, CDR2 YFSETQ, per germline. This CDR3 comprises 14 residues. Trimming took 2 bases from V and 5 from J, leaving 13 bases between them.

The chain joins TRBV5-1 to TRBJ1-1, with TRBD1 as a possible D gene (5 bases). V was shortened by 5 bases and J by 10 bases, with 15 bases between the two germline ends. The CDR3 is made up of 12 amino acids. CDR1 SGHRS and CDR2 YFSETQ come from the germline V gene. The CDR3 spells CASRIGQGTAFF. For the CDR3, the DNA is TGCGCCAGCAGAATTGGGCAGGGAACAGCTTTCTTT.